The rows below give T cell receptor beta chains drawn from one sample of a study of T cell responses to AZD1222 COVID-19 vaccine. This table comes from immunoSEQ multiplex PCR, and its TCRdb copy is limited to in-frame clones, with some not included. The table records approximately 140,000 clones, 80% to 95% of them present only once. The starting material was peripheral blood, obtained 28 days after the second AZD1222 dose. The receptors here all came from an adult who received the AZD1222 COVID-19 vaccine. Both conserved end residues are part of each CDR3. The D gene is left open where the match is weak. Clone size is given for some rows only: seen once, a few or many times, or a class if the clone is expanded.

CDR3: CASEWGDTQYF; DNA: TGTGCCAGTGAGTGGGGAGATACGCAGTATTTT; D: NA; V: TRBV19; J: TRBJ2-3; size: NA
CDR3: CASSSRSPRDREVYGYTF; DNA: TGTGCCAGCAGCTCTCGTAGCCCCCGGGACAGGGAAGTTTATGGCTACACCTTC; D: TRBD1; V: TRBV7-9; J: TRBJ1-2; size: NA
CDR3: CASTLVGNEQYF; DNA: TGTGCCAGCACCCTCGTCGGTAACGAGCAGTACTTC; D: NA; V: TRBV12-3/TRBV12-4; J: TRBJ2-7; size: NA
CDR3: CASSQTDTGGPQHF; DNA: TGTGCCAGCAGCCAAACAGATACGGGGGGGCCCCAGCATTTT; D: NA; V: TRBV3-1/TRBV3-2; J: TRBJ1-5; size: NA
CDR3: CASSPPYDMNTEAFF; DNA: TGTGCCAGCAGTCCACCATATGACATGAACACTGAAGCTTTCTTT; D: NA; V: TRBV28; J: TRBJ1-1; size: NA
CDR3: CSVERRDQGDEQFF; DNA: TGCAGCGTTGAAAGGCGGGACCAAGGGGATGAGCAGTTCTTC; D: NA; V: TRBV29-1; J: TRBJ2-1; size: NA
CDR3: CASRTRRGEETQYF; DNA: TGTGCCAGCAGGACGCGCCGAGGAGAAGAGACCCAGTACTTC; D: NA; V: TRBV2; J: TRBJ2-5; size: NA
CDR3: CASSYRPKDEQYF; DNA: TGTGCCAGCAGTTACCGACCGAAGGACGAGCAGTACTTC; D: NA; V: TRBV6-5; J: TRBJ2-7; size: NA
CDR3: CASSLTAGGPYEQYF; DNA: TGTGCCAGCAGTTTAACGGCGGGAGGGCCCTACGAGCAGTACTTC; D: TRBD2; V: TRBV27; J: TRBJ2-7; size: NA
CDR3: CASSPAGANVLTF; DNA: TGTGCCAGTTCCCCGGCTGGGGCCAACGTCCTGACTTTC; D: NA; V: TRBV6-5; J: TRBJ2-6; size: NA
CDR3: CAWSVERGETQYF; DNA: TGTGCCTGGAGTGTAGAAAGGGGAGAGACCCAGTACTTC; D: NA; V: TRBV30; J: TRBJ2-5; size: NA
CDR3: CSVDQDGYTF; DNA: TGCAGCGTGGACCAGGATGGCTACACCTTC; D: NA; V: TRBV29-1; J: TRBJ1-2; size: NA
CDR3: CASSLRLYEQYF; DNA: TGTGCCAGCTCCCTCCGGCTCTACGAGCAGTACTTC; D: NA; V: TRBV28; J: TRBJ2-7; size: NA
CDR3: CASSFTGDGNQPQHF; DNA: TGCGCCAGCAGCTTCACAGGGGATGGCAATCAGCCCCAGCATTTT; D: TRBD1; V: TRBV5-1; J: TRBJ1-5; size: few
CDR3: CASSLASKNTEAFF; DNA: TGCGCCAGCAGCTTGGCCTCGAAGAACACTGAAGCTTTCTTT; D: NA; V: TRBV5-1; J: TRBJ1-1; size: NA
CDR3: CASSIGWGMNTEAFF; DNA: TGTGCCAGTAGTATAGGCTGGGGGATGAACACTGAAGCTTTCTTT; D: NA; V: TRBV19; J: TRBJ1-1; size: NA
CDR3: CASSLEGLAHNEQFF; DNA: TGTGCCAGCAGCCTGGAAGGACTAGCGCACAATGAGCAGTTCTTC; D: TRBD2; V: TRBV11-3; J: TRBJ2-1; size: NA
CDR3: CASSQDNNRGHGYTF; DNA: TGTGCCAGCAGCCAAGATAACAACAGGGGGCATGGCTACACCTTC; D: TRBD1; V: TRBV3-1/TRBV3-2; J: TRBJ1-2; size: NA
CDR3: CASGELGQDQPQHF; DNA: TGTGCCAGTGGAGAATTGGGGCAGGATCAGCCCCAGCATTTT; D: NA; V: TRBV27; J: TRBJ1-5; size: NA
CDR3: CASRLNQGGHLHF; DNA: TGTGCCAGCAGACTGAACCAGGGGGGGCACCTCCACTTT; D: TRBD1; V: TRBV12-3/TRBV12-4; J: TRBJ1-6; size: NA
CDR3: CASSQTGGSYNSPLHF; DNA: TGTGCCAGCAGCCAGACAGGGGGCTCCTATAATTCACCCCTCCACTTT; D: TRBD1; V: TRBV3-1/TRBV3-2; J: TRBJ1-6; size: NA
CDR3: CASSLNLEGEREKLFF; DNA: TGTGCCAGCAGCTTAAATCTCGAGGGGGAGAGAGAAAAACTGTTTTTT; D: NA; V: TRBV7-6; J: TRBJ1-4; size: NA
CDR3: CASSSLPRRSGNTMYF; DNA: TGTGCCAGCAGTTCGCTCCCGCGGAGGTCTGGAAACACCATGTATTTT; D: NA; V: TRBV27; J: TRBJ1-3; size: once
CDR3: CASSESGRNGYTF; DNA: TGTGCCAGCAGTGAGTCAGGTCGAAATGGCTACACCTTC; D: NA; V: TRBV2; J: TRBJ1-2; size: NA
CDR3: CASSLAGGQNTGELFF; DNA: TGCGCCAGCAGCTTGGCTGGGGGCCAGAACACCGGGGAGCTGTTTTTT; D: NA; V: TRBV5-1; J: TRBJ2-2; size: NA
CDR3: CASSLTSGTYEQYF; DNA: TGTGCCAGTAGCTTGACTAGCGGGACCTACGAGCAGTACTTC; D: TRBD2; V: TRBV7-6; J: TRBJ2-7; size: NA
CDR3: CASSTGQGETEAFF; DNA: TGCGCCAGCAGCACCGGACAGGGGGAGACTGAAGCTTTCTTT; D: TRBD1; V: TRBV5-1; J: TRBJ1-1; size: few
CDR3: CASSVAPRNTEAFF; DNA: TGTGCCAGCAGCGTAGCCCCTCGAAACACTGAAGCTTTCTTT; D: NA; V: TRBV9; J: TRBJ1-1; size: NA
CDR3: CASSLRGGSKYNEQFF; DNA: TGTGCCAGCAGCTTAAGAGGCGGGAGTAAATACAATGAGCAGTTCTTC; D: TRBD2; V: TRBV7-2; J: TRBJ2-1; size: NA
CDR3: CASRLTSGRVETQYF; DNA: TGTGCCAGTAGGTTGACTAGCGGGAGAGTGGAGACCCAGTACTTC; D: TRBD2; V: TRBV19; J: TRBJ2-5; size: NA
CDR3: CASSFKGAVDTQYF; DNA: TGCGCCAGCAGCTTTAAGGGGGCGGTAGATACGCAGTATTTT; D: TRBD1; V: TRBV5-1; J: TRBJ2-3; size: NA
CDR3: CASSPRTSGPYEQYF; DNA: TGTGCCAGCAGCCCCCGGACTAGCGGGCCATACGAGCAGTACTTC; D: TRBD2; V: TRBV5-4; J: TRBJ2-7; size: NA
CDR3: CASSHNRGTNYGYTF; DNA: TGTGCCAGCAGCCATAACAGGGGGACTAACTATGGCTACACCTTC; D: TRBD1; V: TRBV3-1/TRBV3-2; J: TRBJ1-2; size: NA
CDR3: CASSPAGGYTEAFF; DNA: TGTGCCAGTAGTCCCGCGGGGGGGTACACTGAAGCTTTCTTT; D: NA; V: TRBV19; J: TRBJ1-1; size: NA
CDR3: CASSTLGRAHPFSPLHF; DNA: TGTGCCAGTAGTACCCTGGGCAGAGCCCATCCGTTTTCACCCCTCCACTTT; D: NA; V: TRBV19; J: TRBJ1-6; size: few
CDR3: CASSWNIQGAARARHTDTQYF; DNA: TGCGCCAGCAGCTGGAATATCCAGGGGGCGGCAAGGGCCCGACACACAGATACGCAGTATTTT; D: TRBD1; V: TRBV5-1; J: TRBJ2-3; size: NA
CDR3: CARSLVHSSGNTIYF; DNA: TGTGCCAGAAGCTTGGTTCACAGCTCTGGAAACACCATATATTTT; D: NA; V: TRBV5-3; J: TRBJ1-3; size: NA
CDR3: CASSPPLLTGHNTEAFF; DNA: TGTGCCAGCTCACCACCTCTTTTGACAGGGCACAACACTGAAGCTTTCTTT; D: TRBD1; V: TRBV18; J: TRBJ1-1; size: once
CDR3: CASSLDGTGAFF; DNA: TGTGCCAGCAGCTTAGATGGGACGGGGGCTTTCTTT; D: NA; V: TRBV11-2; J: TRBJ1-1; size: NA
CDR3: CASIPRGASGRFEQFF; DNA: TGTGCCAGCATCCCACGCGGGGCTAGCGGGAGGTTTGAGCAGTTCTTC; D: TRBD2; V: TRBV5-8; J: TRBJ2-1; size: NA
CDR3: CASNGEEPSGATTDTQYF; DNA: TGTGCCAGCAATGGGGAGGAACCTAGCGGGGCCACCACAGATACGCAGTATTTT; D: TRBD2; V: TRBV7-2; J: TRBJ2-3; size: NA
CDR3: CASSAQRGREGDTEAFF; DNA: TGTGCCAGCAGTGCGCAAAGGGGCAGGGAGGGAGACACTGAAGCTTTCTTT; D: NA; V: TRBV6-1; J: TRBJ1-1; size: NA
CDR3: CASSLPDSHEQYF; DNA: TGCGCCAGCAGCCTCCCTGACTCCCACGAGCAGTACTTC; D: NA; V: TRBV4-1; J: TRBJ2-7; size: NA
CDR3: CAWTPGAYGYTF; DNA: TGTGCCTGGACGCCAGGGGCCTATGGCTACACCTTC; D: NA; V: TRBV30; J: TRBJ1-2; size: NA
CDR3: CASSGGPATNEKLFF; DNA: TGTGCCAGCTCGGGGGGTCCCGCAACTAATGAAAAACTGTTTTTT; D: NA; V: TRBV2; J: TRBJ1-4; size: NA
CDR3: CATSREPAGWDTEAFF; DNA: TGTGCCACCAGCAGAGAACCGGCAGGGTGGGACACTGAAGCTTTCTTT; D: NA; V: TRBV15; J: TRBJ1-1; size: NA